These 3 T cell receptor beta chains share one sample of origin, sequenced in a study of blood T cell repertoires in COVID-19. The repertoire was sequenced with immunoSEQ multiplex PCR; TCRdb's copy has only in-frame clones and lacks some. In the table there are about 32,000 clones, 65% to 90% of which are singletons. Source material: peripheral blood. The receptors here all came from a woman older than 75 with active or convalescent COVID-19.

This clone was seen only once. V and J are TRBV9 and TRBJ2-5; D might be TRBD2 (6 bases). With 3 bases removed from V and 1 base from J, the gap between germline ends came to 13 bases. The CDR3 totals 15 residues. Germline assignment: CDR1 SGDLS and CDR2 YYNGEE. CDR3 residues: CASSEGPGVQETQYF. The CDR3 region has the DNA TGTGCCAGCAGCGAGGGACCGGGAGTCCAAGAGACCCAGTACTTC.

The chain employs TRBV12-5 and TRBJ2-2, with 7 bases matching TRBD1. Germline V gives CDR1 LGHNT, CDR2 FRNRAP. There are 19 residues in the CDR3. With V trimmed by 1 base and J by 6 bases, 17 bases remained unmatched. DNA of the CDR3: TGTGCTAGTGGTTTGGCCCCGAATTTCGACAGGGCTTCGGCCGGGGAGCTGTTTTTT. Encoded protein: CASGLAPNFDRASAGELFF. Full variable domain (rest looked up from reference TRBV12-5 and TRBJ2-2): DARVTQTPRHKVTEMGQEVTMRCQPILGHNTVFWYRQTMMQGLELLAYFRNRAPLDDSGMPKDRFSAEMPDATLATLKIQPSEPRDSAVYFCASGLAPNFDRASAGELFFGEGSRLTVL.

This chain links TRBV5-4 with TRBJ1-1; 8 nucleotides agree with TRBD1. Looked up from germline, CDR1 is SGHNT and CDR2 is YYREEE (reference sequence). The CDR3 is made up of 14 amino acids. The J segment lost 1 base and the V segment lost 4 bases, leaving 3 bases of the junction unmatched. The CDR3 spells CASSRGQANTEAFF. In DNA, the CDR3 is TGTGCCAGCAGCCGGGGACAGGCGAACACTGAAGCTTTCTTT.